These 8 T cell receptor beta chains originate from one sample sequenced in a study of blood T cell repertoires in COVID-19 (dated by TCRdb to 2018 to 2020). The library was made by the immunoSEQ multiplex PCR assay. TCRdb stores this immuneACCESS table with in-frame sequences only. Part of the clones is absent; in the studies checked, under half of the shortfall reflects unresolved V genes, and no reason is known for the rest. The sample contains nearly 95,000 clones, around 86% of them found a single time. Together, the top ten hold roughly 5% of the sample. The sequencing sample was made of peripheral blood. The receptors come from a woman of 80 years or more with acute or convalescent COVID-19.

The chain combines TRBV6-5 with TRBJ1-5; unclear D gene. The CDR3 runs 14 residues. Trimming pared 6 bases from V and 5 bases from J, leaving 14 bases between. Germline values: CDR1 MNHEY, CDR2 SVGAGI. CDR3 protein: CASSPARSHQPQHF. The DNA for the CDR3 is TGTGCCAGCAGCCCCGCTAGGTCGCATCAGCCCCAGCATTTT.

The sample holds one count of this clone. This chain connects TRBV7-2 to TRBJ2-1; TRBD1 matches at 8 bases. V dropped 5 bases and J dropped 1; count of bases not matched to a gene: 7. In germline, CDR1 is SGHTA, CDR2 FQGNSA. CDR3 length: 16 amino acids. The CDR3 sequence: CASSPEDRASYNEQFF. In nucleotides, the CDR3 is TGTGCCAGCAGCCCGGAGGACAGGGCGTCCTACAATGAGCAGTTCTTC.

The rearrangement joins TRBV5-1 to TRBJ2-3, with 13 bases fitting TRBD2. After removal of 4 bases from V and 2 bases from J, the junction contained 4 bases not matched to a gene. Germline loops: CDR1 SGHRS, CDR2 YFSETQ. This CDR3 has 16 residues. The CDR3 region is CASSPGTSGNTDTQYF. In DNA, the CDR3 is TGCGCCAGCAGCCCAGGGACTAGCGGGAACACAGATACGCAGTATTTT.

This clone appeared a few times. The chain's CDR3 is CASSPRVSDTQYF. The CDR3 DNA reads TGTGCCAGCAGCCCCCGCGTCTCAGATACGCAGTATTTT. The rearrangement uses TRBV11-3 and TRBJ2-3; D ambiguous. CDR3 length equals 13 residues. Germline lookup yields CDR1 SGHNT and CDR2 YENEEA. The germline V and J ends were trimmed by 5 bases and 4 bases, with 10 bases remaining between them. Complete variable domain (other parts from reference TRBV11-3 and TRBJ2-3): EAGVVQSPRYKIIEKKQPVAFWCNPISGHNTLYWYLQNLGQGPELLIRYENEEAVDDSQLPKDRFSAERLKGVDSTLKIQPAELGDSAVYLCASSPRVSDTQYFGPGTRLTVL.

A few counts support this clone. Here the CDR3 reads CASSLSGIVGNEKLFF. CDR3 nucleotide sequence: TGCGCCAGCAGCTTGTCGGGGATAGTTGGTAATGAAAAACTGTTTTTT. The chain is built from TRBV5-1 and TRBJ1-4; D remains unclear. Trimming removed 1 base at V and 4 bases at J, with 14 bases between. Germline CDR1 SGHRS, CDR2 YFSETQ. This CDR3 region has 16 residues.

The chain joins TRBV10-3 to TRBJ2-1; TRBD2 matches at 9 bases. After removal of 0 bases from V and 5 bases from J, the junction contained 5 bases not matched to a gene. The CDR3 contains 16 residues. Germline V gene sequence: CDR1 ENHRY, CDR2 SYGVKD. In DNA form, the CDR3 reads TGTGCCATCAGTGAGTCGACTAGCGGAGGGGACAATGAGCAGTTCTTC. This encodes CAISESTSGGDNEQFF.

The chain is built from TRBV5-5 and TRBJ2-7; a weak D match, TRBD2 (6 bases). Germline values: CDR1 SGHKS, CDR2 YYEKEE (reference sequence). The CDR3 is 15 amino acids. V was pared by 4 bases and J by 3 bases, with 17 bases between. CDR3 sequence reads: CASSPAPGTVYEQYF. CDR3 nucleotides: TGTGCCAGCAGCCCAGCACCCGGGACTGTCTACGAGCAGTACTTC.

The chain has TRBV5-1 and TRBJ2-6, with 11 bases aligning to TRBD2. Germline values: CDR1 SGHRS, CDR2 YFSETQ. V shed 5 bases, J shed 0 bases, and the junction held 19 bases outside the gene matches. The length of the CDR3 is 22 residues. For the CDR3, the DNA is TGCGCCAGCAGTTACGCCGCCGGGGGTCATGGACTAGCGGGCTCTGGGGCCAACGTCCTGACTTTC. It encodes CASSYAAGGHGLAGSGANVLTF. The complete variable domain, with remaining parts taken from reference TRBV5-1 and TRBJ2-6, reads KAGVTQTPRYLIKTRGQQVTLSCSPISGHRSVSWYQQTPGQGLQFLFEYFSETQRNKGNFPGRFSGRQFSNSRSEMNVSTLELGDSALYLCASSYAAGGHGLAGSGANVLTFGAGSRLTVL.